These 20 T cell receptor beta chains share one sample of origin, sequenced in a study of STAT5B mutations in CD4+ large granular lymphocyte leukemia. The protocol was immunoSEQ multiplex PCR, while the TCRdb copy is restricted to in-frame clones and leaves out a portion. The data contain 20,000 or so clones, around 84% of them singletons. Sequences were obtained from CD4+ T cells from blood buffy coats. All receptors derive from a human donor in good health.

This chain connects TRBV4-1 to TRBJ1-3; no firm D call. The germline CDR1 and CDR2 sequences are MGHRA and YSYEKL. V lost 1 base and J lost 2, with 9 bases in between. The CDR3 extends over 15 amino acids. This CDR3 reads CASSQGGRAGNTIYF. The CDR3 region has the DNA TGCGCCAGCAGCCAAGGGGGAAGGGCTGGAAACACCATATATTTT.

CDR3 sequence: CASSVDSYPGGGELFF. In nucleotides, the CDR3 is TGTGCCAGCAGCGTAGATTCGTACCCGGGGGGCGGGGAGCTGTTTTTT. The J gene is TRBJ2-2, the V gene TRBV9; 7 bases line up with TRBD2. CDR1 is SGDLS, CDR2 YYNGEE, per germline. V was pared by 0 bases and J by 7 bases, with 9 bases of the junction left unmatched. The CDR3 is 16 residues long.

V and J are TRBV19 and TRBJ2-1; D call uncertain. Trimming pared 5 bases from V and 7 bases from J, leaving 15 bases between. The length of the CDR3 is 14 residues. Germline V gives CDR1 LNHDA, CDR2 SQIVND (reference sequence). In nucleotides, the CDR3 is TGTGCCAGTAGTCCTAATCAGTACGGGAATGAGCAGTTCTTC. Encoded protein: CASSPNQYGNEQFF.

The J gene is TRBJ1-4, the V gene TRBV2; D gene uncertain. CDR1 SNHLY and CDR2 FYNNEI come from the germline V gene. V lost 6 bases, J lost 5 bases, and 13 bases lay in between. This CDR3 is 14 amino acids long. The CDR3 DNA reads TGTGCCAGCAGGCCGGGCGGAGGGAATGAAAAACTGTTTTTT. Protein: CASRPGGGNEKLFF.

This chain uses TRBV6-6 with TRBJ1-2; tentative D call: TRBD1 (5 bases). Germline lookup yields CDR1 MNHNY and CDR2 SVGAGI (reference sequence). Trimming removed 6 bases from V and 4 bases from J, with 12 bases in between. The CDR3 extends over 13 amino acids. CDR3 amino acids: CASSPRDRYGYTF. The CDR3 region has the DNA TGTGCCAGCAGCCCCCGGGACCGCTATGGCTACACCTTC.

This clone turned up a few times. The V and J genes are TRBV19 and TRBJ1-1; D not certain. The V end was cut by 1 base, the J end by 4 bases, with 7 bases between. The CDR3 sequence is 13 residues long. Germline V lookup: CDR1 LNHDA, CDR2 SQIVND (reference sequence). This chain's CDR3 is CASSIVWGTEAFF. For the CDR3, the DNA is TGTGCCAGTAGTATAGTTTGGGGCACTGAAGCTTTCTTT.

The J gene is TRBJ2-1, the V gene TRBV25-1; no firm D call. The CDR3 totals 15 residues. Trimming took 6 bases from V and 0 from J, leaving 12 bases between them. Germline V lookup: CDR1 MGHDK, CDR2 SYGVNS. CDR3 in DNA: TGTGCCAGCAGGGATGTAGGCGGCTCCTACAATGAGCAGTTCTTC. This encodes CASRDVGGSYNEQFF.

The chain employs TRBV30 and TRBJ1-5, with a possible D match to TRBD1 (5 bases). CDR3 length: 17 residues. Trimming removed 3 bases at V and 2 bases at J, with 20 bases between. Germline CDR1 reads GTSNPN; CDR2 reads SVGIG (reference sequence). The CDR3 DNA reads as TGTGCCTGGAGCCTCAGCAGGGCCAATATTGGCAATCAGCCCCAGCATTTT. Translation: CAWSLSRANIGNQPQHF.

The CDR3 is CASNTPGTDTQYF. DNA of the CDR3: TGTGCCAGCAATACTCCGGGCACAGATACGCAGTATTTT. This chain joins TRBV6-5 and TRBJ2-3; D gene unclear. The CDR3 consists of 13 residues. Trimming cost V 7 bases and J 1 base, with 9 bases left between them. Looked up from germline, CDR1 is MNHEY and CDR2 is SVGAGI.

This sequence joins TRBV25-1 and TRBJ1-4; 9 nucleotides match TRBD1. The V gene's germline CDR1 is MGHDK and CDR2 SYGVNS. The CDR3 sequence is 14 residues long. V trimming: 6 bases; J trimming: 8 bases; junction bases outside the gene matches: 7. The CDR3 loop reads CASRTGTGKEKLFF. The DNA for the CDR3 is TGTGCCAGCAGAACCGGGACAGGGAAGGAAAAACTGTTTTTT.

The chain is built from TRBV19 and TRBJ2-7; TRBD2 agrees at 11 bases. Trimming removed 7 bases from V and 8 bases from J; junction bases left unmatched: 13. Germline V gives CDR1 LNHDA, CDR2 SQIVND (reference sequence). There are 15 residues in the CDR3. The DNA for the CDR3 is TGTGCCAGTAAGAGGACTAGCGGGCCGGAGGGCCAGCAGTACTTC. This sequence encodes CASKRTSGPEGQQYF. The full variable domain, completed using reference TRBV19 and TRBJ2-7, is DGGITQSPKYLFRKEGQNVTLSCEQNLNHDAMYWYRQDPGQGLRLIYYSQIVNDFQKGDIAEGYSVSREKKESFPLTVTSAQKNPTAFYLCASKRTSGPEGQQYFGPGTRLTVT.

The V gene is TRBV10-3, the J gene TRBJ1-1, with a weak D call TRBD1 (5 bases). The V end was cut by 4 bases, the J end by 3 bases, with 9 bases between. This CDR3 has 13 residues. Germline V gene sequence: CDR1 ENHRY, CDR2 SYGVKD. CDR3 nucleotides: TGTGCCATCAGTGGACAGACATACACTGAAGCTTTCTTT. Translated, it gives CAISGQTYTEAFF.

V usage is TRBV10-3 and J usage is TRBJ1-5, with TRBD1 matching over 7 bases. J lost 3 bases, V lost 11 bases, and 4 bases had no gene match. This CDR3 spans 12 amino acids. CDR1 is ENHRY, CDR2 SYGVKD, per germline. The CDR3, as DNA: TGTGCCTCCAGGGGGACCAATCAGCCCCAGCATTTT. The encoded protein is CASRGTNQPQHF.

The chain couples TRBV5-4 to TRBJ2-3, with TRBD1 matching over 11 bases. This CDR3 is built from 15 residues. With 4 bases clipped from V and 4 bases from J, the junction kept 5 bases outside the gene matches. The germline V gene encodes CDR1 SGHNT and CDR2 YYREEE (reference sequence). The CDR3 region has the DNA TGTGCCAGCAGCCCCGGGGACAGGGGGTCAGATACGCAGTATTTT. It yields the protein CASSPGDRGSDTQYF.

CDR3 residues: CSGRDGNEAFF. The CDR3 DNA reads TGCAGCGGACGGGACGGAAATGAAGCTTTCTTT. This sequence joins TRBV29-1 and TRBJ1-1; D possibly corresponds to TRBD1 (5 bases). CDR1 and CDR2 from the germline V gene are SQVTM and ANQGSEA. There are 11 residues in the CDR3. The V end was cut by 7 bases, the J end by 7 bases, with 13 bases between. The whole variable domain, remainder taken from reference TRBV29-1 and TRBJ1-1, is SAVISQKPSRDICQRGTSLTIQCQVDSQVTMMFWYRQQPGQSLTLIATANQGSEATYESGFVIDKFPISRPNLTFSTLTVSNMSPEDSSIYLCSGRDGNEAFFGQGTRLTVV.

This clone came up a few times. This chain links TRBV7-6 with TRBJ1-4; D is unresolved. CDR3 size: 13 residues. Trimming pared 1 base from V and 5 bases from J, leaving 5 bases between. In germline, CDR1 is SGHVS, CDR2 FNYEAQ. The CDR3 is CASSLGENEKLFF. As DNA, the CDR3 is TGTGCCAGCAGCTTAGGGGAAAATGAAAAACTGTTTTTT.

The chain links TRBV27 to TRBJ2-3; 12 bases map to TRBD2. The CDR3 contains 17 residues. V was clipped by 3 bases and J by 8 bases; unmatched bases: 12. Germline V gene sequence: CDR1 MNHEY, CDR2 SMNVEV (reference sequence). CDR3 sequence reads: CASSFEASGRAPLTQYF. DNA for the CDR3: TGTGCCAGCAGTTTTGAGGCTAGCGGGAGGGCCCCCCTTACGCAGTATTTT.

The chain has TRBV27 and TRBJ2-1, with D unresolved. The V gene's germline CDR1 is MNHEY and CDR2 SMNVEV (reference sequence). The CDR3 has 11 amino acids. Trimming took off 7 bases at V and 5 bases at J, with 6 bases between the two ends. Written as DNA, the CDR3 is TGTGCCAGCAAATTTGACAATGAGCAGTTCTTC. Translation gives CASKFDNEQFF.

The chain is built from TRBV30 and TRBJ1-1, with D unresolved. Trimming shortened V by 4 bases and J by 7 bases, and 10 bases separated the two germline ends. The CDR3 is made up of 11 amino acids. Germline V lookup: CDR1 GTSNPN, CDR2 SVGIG (reference sequence). The CDR3 reads CAWNRWNEAFF. The DNA for the CDR3 is TGTGCCTGGAACCGATGGAATGAAGCTTTCTTT.

The CDR3 nucleotides are TGTGCCTGCCGGGACAGGGTAGCGCACCAGCCCCAGCATTTT. This gives the protein CACRDRVAHQPQHF. The V call is TRBV30, the J call TRBJ1-5, with TRBD1 identical over 9 bases. Germline V gene lookup returns CDR1 GTSNPN and CDR2 SVGIG (reference sequence). V was pared by 6 bases and J by 7 bases, with 10 bases of the junction left unmatched. This CDR3 comprises 14 residues. The full variable domain, with the rest looked up from reference TRBV30 and TRBJ1-5, is SQTIHQWPATLVQPVGSPLSLECTVEGTSNPNLYWYRQAAGRGLQLLFYSVGIGQISSEVPQNLSASRPQDRQFILSSKKLLLSDSGFYLCACRDRVAHQPQHFGDGTRLSIL.